This T cell receptor beta chain was identified during a study of response to subunit inactivated influenza vaccine. TCRdb processed the RT-PCR reads anew with MiXCR; each CDR3 protein has one entry. The table shows roughly 540,000 distinct CDR3 sequences, with 20% to 25% occurring only once. These same data were also listed under a study on T cells expressing NK-cell markers. That report adds: cDNA encoding TCR beta was synthesized via 5'RACE template switching incorporating UMIs.

The clonotype comes from a man aged 45-60 years who received an inactivated influenza vaccine. This specimen consisted of CD4+ T cells sorted from PBMCs, obtained 11 to 12 days after vaccination.

This CDR3 reads CASSFLTPADTEAFF. CDR3 DNA: TGCGCCAGCAGCTTTCTAACCCCCGCGGACACTGAAGCTTTCTTT. The rearrangement links TRBV5-1 to TRBJ1-1; D gene uncertain. Germline V CDR1 and CDR2: SGHRS, YFSETQ. The CDR3 covers 15 residues. V gave up 2 bases and J gave up 3 bases, with 14 bases separating them.